This T cell receptor (beta chain) was sequenced during a study of CD8 T cells in Susac syndrome. Random hexamers were used to reverse transcribe an amount of roughly 0.5 to 1 ug RNA. TCRdb re-derived calls from the immunoSEQ multiplex PCR reads in MiXCR, one entry per CDR3 protein. Altogether approximately 74,000 distinct CDR3 sequences are present, approximately 95% being singletons, with the ten largest covering less than 0.95%. This CDR3 contains 12 residues. Germline loops: CDR1 SEHNR, CDR2 FQNEAQ (reference sequence). V lost 5 bases, J lost 7 bases, and 12 bases lay in between. The receptor was isolated from a human donor with Susac syndrome. The sequenced sample was CD8+ T cells from PBMCs. The rearrangement links TRBV7-9 to TRBJ2-7; D not resolved. The CDR3 coding sequence is TGTGCCAGCAGCCCCTCGCCAGGAGAGCAGTACTTC. This gives the protein CASSPSPGEQYF.